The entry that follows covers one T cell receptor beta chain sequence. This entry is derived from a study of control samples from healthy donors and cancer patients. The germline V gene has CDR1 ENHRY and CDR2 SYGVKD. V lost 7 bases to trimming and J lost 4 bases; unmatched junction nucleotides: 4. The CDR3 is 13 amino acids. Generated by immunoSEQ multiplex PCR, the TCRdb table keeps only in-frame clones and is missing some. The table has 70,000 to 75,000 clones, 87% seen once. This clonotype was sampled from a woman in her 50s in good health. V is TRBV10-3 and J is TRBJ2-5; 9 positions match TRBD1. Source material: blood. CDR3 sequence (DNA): TGTGCCATCACCACGGACAGGGGAGAGACCCAGTACTTC. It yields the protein CAITTDRGETQYF.